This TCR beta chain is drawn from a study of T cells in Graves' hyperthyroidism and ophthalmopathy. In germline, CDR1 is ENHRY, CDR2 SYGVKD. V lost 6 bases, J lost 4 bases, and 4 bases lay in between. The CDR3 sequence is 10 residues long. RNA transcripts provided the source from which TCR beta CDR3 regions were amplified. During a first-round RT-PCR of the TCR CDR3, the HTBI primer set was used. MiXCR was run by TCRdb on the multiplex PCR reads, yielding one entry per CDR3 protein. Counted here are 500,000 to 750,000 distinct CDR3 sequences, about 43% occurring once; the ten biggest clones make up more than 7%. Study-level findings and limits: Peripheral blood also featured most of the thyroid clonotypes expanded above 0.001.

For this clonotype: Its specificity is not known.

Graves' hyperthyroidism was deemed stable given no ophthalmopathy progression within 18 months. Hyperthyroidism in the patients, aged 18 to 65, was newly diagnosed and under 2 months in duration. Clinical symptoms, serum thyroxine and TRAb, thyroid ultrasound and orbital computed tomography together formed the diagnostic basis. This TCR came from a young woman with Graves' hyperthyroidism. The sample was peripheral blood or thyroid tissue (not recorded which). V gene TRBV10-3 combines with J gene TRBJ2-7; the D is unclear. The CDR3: CAIRDYEQYF. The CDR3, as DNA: TGTGCCATCAGGGATTACGAGCAGTACTTC.